This T cell receptor beta chain was identified during a study of T cell responses to AZD1222 COVID-19 vaccine. The study's findings and limits: Only a handful of people who got AZD1222 tested seropositive at baseline. Vaccine-associated CD4 TCRs spanned spike, dominant at 160-218 and 743-854. Clonal diversity was possibly underestimated, and the donors were mostly white British, with more females.

Germline CDR1 is MGHDK and CDR2 is SYGVNS. This CDR3 contains 15 residues. The V and J ends lost 6 bases and 3 bases, in that order; junction bases with no gene match: 7. TCRdb's copy holds only in-frame clones and misses some; the assay was immunoSEQ multiplex PCR. The sample holds 90,000 to 100,000 clones, approximately 90% seen once. The sample holds a few counts of this clone. What it recognizes is unknown. The TCR sequence derives from an adult in good health. Sequenced here: peripheral blood, sampled on day 0 of AZD1222 vaccination. The gene calls are TRBV25-1 and TRBJ1-5; 8 bases align to TRBD1. The CDR3 protein is CASSAAGQDNQPQHF. CDR3 DNA: TGTGCCAGCAGCGCCGCGGGACAGGACAATCAGCCCCAGCATTTT.